This T cell receptor (beta chain) derives from a study of identical twins. TCRdb reanalysed the 5' RACE reads using MiXCR and keeps one entry per CDR3 protein. The sample consists of 400,000 to 500,000 distinct CDR3 sequences, about 18% of them appearing once. This clonotype occurred many times. This CDR3 is 13 amino acids long. V was pared by 7 bases and J by 0 bases, with 5 bases of the junction left unmatched. The germline V gene has CDR1 SQVTM and CDR2 ANQGSEA. The chain is built from TRBV29-1 and TRBJ1-1; 7 positions match TRBD1. This TCR came from a man aged 45-60 years in good health. The sequencing sample was made of naive T cells sorted from blood. CDR3 residues: CSAQTGMNTEAFF. The CDR3, as DNA: TGCAGCGCCCAGACAGGGATGAACACTGAAGCTTTCTTT.